This passage covers 18 T cell receptor beta chains from one sample sequenced in a study of graft-versus-host responses after intestinal transplantation. Generated by immunoSEQ multiplex PCR, the TCRdb table keeps only in-frame clones and is missing some. This repertoire shows 65,000 to 90,000 clones, roughly 90% found once; its top ten account for roughly 0.44%. The antigens these receptors bind are not known. The sequenced sample was unstimulated CD8+ T cells sorted from spleen or lymph node cells, obtained before transplant. All receptors derive from a human donor who was the organ donor for an intestinal transplant.

The genes are TRBV7-2 and TRBJ2-5; D not certain. CDR3 length equals 14 residues. The V gene's germline CDR1 is SGHTA and CDR2 FQGNSA. V was clipped by 1 base and J by 1 base, with 7 bases between them. CDR3: CASSLDSAQETQYF. The CDR3 DNA reads TGTGCCAGCAGCTTAGACAGTGCCCAAGAGACCCAGTACTTC.

CDR3: CASSQELLAIRSENIQYF. The CDR3 nucleotides read TGTGCCAGCAGCCAAGAGCTACTAGCGATCAGGAGCGAAAACATTCAGTACTTC. The gene calls are TRBV4-2 and TRBJ2-4, with 7 bases identical to TRBD2. The V gene's germline CDR1 is LGHNA and CDR2 YNFKEQ. Unmatched junction bases numbered 13, after V lost 0 bases and J lost 5 bases. CDR3 length: 18 amino acids.

The chain recombines TRBV30 with TRBJ2-1, with TRBD1 matching 8 bases. Germline-derived CDR1 and CDR2 are GTSNPN and SVGIG (reference sequence). The CDR3 extends over 15 amino acids. V lost 6 bases and J lost 5; bases outside the gene matches: 12. CDR3 region: CACGVTGAVHNEQFF. As DNA, the CDR3 is TGTGCCTGTGGAGTGACAGGGGCGGTCCACAATGAGCAGTTCTTC.

The table lists this clone with a few counts. The chain has TRBV5-8 and TRBJ2-7; 8 bases map to TRBD1. V gave up 6 bases and J gave up 5 bases; unmatched junction bases: 10. This CDR3 spans 14 amino acids. Germline CDR1 is SGHTS and CDR2 is YDEGEE. CDR3 amino acids: CASTGDRGDHEQYF. The CDR3 bases are TGTGCCAGCACCGGAGACAGGGGTGACCACGAGCAGTACTTC. The full variable domain, completed using reference TRBV5-8 and TRBJ2-7, is EAGVTQSPTHLIKTRGQQATLRCSPISGHTSVYWYQQALGLGLQFLLWYDEGEERNRGNFPPRFSGRQFPNYSSELNVNALELEDSALYLCASTGDRGDHEQYFGPGTRLTVT.

The V gene is TRBV5-5, the J gene TRBJ1-1, with D possibly matching TRBD1 (5 bases). V lost 3 bases and J 1 base, leaving 10 bases between the germline ends. The length of the CDR3 is 14 residues. The germline V gene has CDR1 SGHKS and CDR2 YYEKEE (reference sequence). The CDR3 DNA follows: TGTGCCAGCAGCTACGGACACCCGAACACTGAAGCTTTCTTT. Translation gives CASSYGHPNTEAFF.

V and J are TRBV7-3 and TRBJ2-5; a possible D gene is TRBD2 (5 bases). The V gene's germline CDR1 is SGHTA and CDR2 FQGTGA. The CDR3 is 14 residues long. V gave up 3 bases and J gave up 1 base, with 9 bases separating them. CDR3 in amino acids: CASSFAGTQETQYF. In DNA, the CDR3 is TGTGCCAGCAGCTTCGCGGGCACCCAAGAGACCCAGTACTTC. Looking up the rest from reference TRBV7-3 and TRBJ2-5 gives the full variable domain: GAGVSQTPSNKVTEKGKYVELRCDPISGHTALYWYRQSLGQGPEFLIYFQGTGAADDSGLPNDRFFAVRPEGSVSTLKIQRTERGDSAVYLCASSFAGTQETQYFGPGTRLLVL.

The chain is built from TRBV19 and TRBJ2-7; tentative D call: TRBD2 (5 bases). Germline values: CDR1 LNHDA, CDR2 SQIVND (reference sequence). V dropped 6 bases and J dropped 3 bases, with 9 bases sitting between them. This CDR3 is built from 12 residues. The CDR3 bases are TGTGCCAGTAGCGGACTGAGCTACGAGCAGTACTTC. Translation gives CASSGLSYEQYF. Drawing the rest from reference TRBV19 and TRBJ2-7, the complete variable domain is DGGITQSPKYLFRKEGQNVTLSCEQNLNHDAMYWYRQDPGQGLRLIYYSQIVNDFQKGDIAEGYSVSREKKESFPLTVTSAQKNPTAFYLCASSGLSYEQYFGPGTRLTVT.

This chain connects TRBV2 to TRBJ1-1; D is unresolved. Germline CDR1 and CDR2: SNHLY and FYNNEI. The V gene lost 0 bases and the J gene lost 10 bases, with 27 bases spanning the gap. The CDR3 consists of 18 residues. The CDR3: CASSEALRIGGRGSGAFF. CDR3 nucleotides: TGTGCCAGCAGTGAAGCGCTTCGGATCGGAGGTAGAGGTTCCGGAGCTTTCTTT.

A remark on this clone: In the same sample, other DNA sequences code for this CDR3. This chain joins TRBV5-1 and TRBJ2-7; 8 nucleotides agree with TRBD1. The CDR3 contains 14 residues. Germline V gene lookup returns CDR1 SGHRS and CDR2 YFSETQ. The trim removed 1 base at V and 4 bases at J, leaving 4 bases unmatched. CDR3 sequence reads: CASSLYGQGYEQYF. DNA for the CDR3: TGCGCCAGCAGCTTGTACGGACAGGGTTACGAGCAGTACTTC.

This chain links TRBV4-3 with TRBJ2-5; 9 bases map to TRBD2. The CDR3 sequence is 17 residues long. Per germline, CDR1 LGHNA and CDR2 YSLEER. J gave up 5 bases and V 1 base, and 11 bases lay outside the gene matches. The CDR3 DNA is TGCGCCAGCAGCCAAGGTTCCGGGCGGGGGGGCCGTGAGACCCAGTACTTC. Protein: CASSQGSGRGGRETQYF.

The table lists this clone with a count of one. This CDR3 reads CASSQEAGTWYTIYF. CDR3 DNA sequence: TGCGCCAGCAGCCAAGAGGCAGGGACATGGTACACCATATATTTT. The chain carries TRBV4-3 and TRBJ1-3; D is possibly TRBD1 (6 bases). The CDR3 sequence is 15 residues long. Germline V CDR1 and CDR2: LGHNA, YSLEER. The V gene lost 0 bases and the J gene lost 8 bases, with 14 bases spanning the gap.

V usage is TRBV13 and J usage is TRBJ1-1, with D possibly matching TRBD1 (6 bases). The germline V gene has CDR1 PRHDT and CDR2 FYEKMQ (reference sequence). The CDR3 runs to 16 residues. The V gene lost 2 bases and the J gene lost 3 bases, with 16 bases spanning the gap. The CDR3 spells CASSLTFGGRDTEAFF. DNA for the CDR3: TGTGCCAGCAGCTTAACGTTCGGGGGGCGGGACACTGAAGCTTTCTTT.

This chain connects TRBV27 to TRBJ2-7, with 8 bases fitting TRBD1. CDR3 length: 14 amino acids. J was trimmed by 1 base and V by 6 bases; bases with no gene match: 5. Germline CDR1 reads MNHEY; CDR2 reads SMNVEV (reference sequence). CDR3 coding DNA: TGTGCCAGCAGCCTCGACAGGGGATCCTACGAGCAGTACTTC. Translation gives CASSLDRGSYEQYF.

The rearrangement joins TRBV4-3 to TRBJ2-3; 9 nucleotides agree with TRBD2. This CDR3 has 18 residues. V lost 1 base and J lost 0; bases outside the gene matches: 8. The germline CDR1 and CDR2 sequences are LGHNA and YSLEER. CDR3 protein: CASSQGLAGDSSTDTQYF. The CDR3 nucleotides are TGCGCCAGCAGCCAAGGATTAGCGGGGGACTCTAGCACAGATACGCAGTATTTT.

The V and J genes are TRBV21-1 and TRBJ1-1. TRBV21-1 is assigned pseudogene status. The CDR3 has 10 amino acids. In DNA form, the CDR3 reads TGTGCCAGCCGGCGGACTGAAGCTTTCTTT. Translation: CASRRTEAFF.

This clone was found once. J is TRBJ2-1 and V is TRBV9; 8 bases are a match to TRBD1. With 2 bases clipped from V and 2 bases from J, the junction kept 3 bases outside the gene matches. This CDR3 contains 15 residues. Germline V lookup: CDR1 SGDLS, CDR2 YYNGEE. For the CDR3, the DNA is TGTGCCAGCAGCGTCACAGGGGGAACCTACAATGAGCAGTTCTTC. The encoded protein is CASSVTGGTYNEQFF.

The chain recombines TRBV5-4 with TRBJ2-4; tentatively, D is TRBD1 (6 bases). Per the germline V gene, CDR1 is SGHNT and CDR2 is YYREEE (reference sequence). Deletions cut 4 bases from V and 0 bases from J, with 14 bases between. CDR3 length: 16 amino acids. The CDR3 spells CASSRTVSLAKNIQYF. As DNA, the CDR3 is TGTGCCAGCAGCCGGACAGTTTCCCTAGCCAAAAACATTCAGTACTTC.

The chain is built from TRBV4-3 and TRBJ2-1; D not certain. Deletions cut 2 bases from V and 1 base from J, with 12 bases between. Germline CDR1 and CDR2: LGHNA and YSLEER. The CDR3 sequence is 16 residues long. For the CDR3, the DNA is TGCGCCAGCAGCCAACCCGGGTTAGCTTCCTACAATGAGCAGTTCTTC. It codes for CASSQPGLASYNEQFF.